The clone carrying this T cell receptor beta chain was picked up one time. This sample is drawn from a study of OX40 agonist ivuxolimab in advanced cancers. Study-level information: The dose-escalation cohort had hepatocellular carcinoma, melanoma, renal cell or head and neck cancer.

Assay: immunoSEQ multiplex PCR; the TCRdb copy retains only in-frame clones and omits some. The sample holds 90,000 to 150,000 clones; 85% to 90% are singletons and the top ten take around 0.57%. Germline-derived CDR1 and CDR2 are GTSNPN and SVGIG (reference sequence). V lost 4 bases, J lost 8 bases, and 11 bases stayed unmatched. This CDR3 is 14 amino acids long. The rearrangement joins TRBV30 to TRBJ2-3; 8 bases fit TRBD1. The input for sequencing was CD4+ or CD8+ T cells sorted from blood, taken in a trial of the OX40 agonist ivuxolimab. The TCR was taken from an adult with an advanced solid tumor such as melanoma, head and neck, liver or kidney cancer. The CDR3 protein is CAWMGQVLVPTQYF. The CDR3, as DNA: TGTGCCTGGATGGGACAGGTTTTGGTACCTACGCAGTATTTT. The full variable domain, its missing parts supplied by reference TRBV30 and TRBJ2-3, is SQTIHQWPATLVQPVGSPLSLECTVEGTSNPNLYWYRQAAGRGLQLLFYSVGIGQISSEVPQNLSASRPQDRQFILSSKKLLLSDSGFYLCAWMGQVLVPTQYFGPGTRLTVL.